This T cell receptor (beta chain) was sequenced for a study of T cells in Graves' hyperthyroidism and ophthalmopathy. Stability of Graves' hyperthyroidism was defined as absent ophthalmopathy progression within 18 months. Fresh 10 ml peripheral blood yielded PBMCs. Amplified TCR beta CDR3 regions came from RNA transcripts. First-round RT-PCR of the TCR CDR3 relied on the HTBI primer set. TCRdb fed the multiplex PCR reads into MiXCR, producing one record per CDR3 protein. Here the sample spans some 690,000 distinct CDR3 sequences, 17% being singletons. The sequenced material came from blood. The origin of this receptor is a man aged 45 to 65 with Graves' hyperthyroidism.

CDR3 sequence (DNA): TGTGCCAGCAGTGAACAATACATCCTCTCTGGAAACACCATATATTTT. Amino acids: CASSEQYILSGNTIYF. This chain joins TRBV2 and TRBJ1-3; D unclear. CDR3 length: 16 amino acids. The V gene lost 2 bases and the J gene lost 0 bases, with 11 bases spanning the gap. Germline loops: CDR1 SNHLY, CDR2 FYNNEI.